The clone carrying this TCR beta chain was counted between two and nine times. The antigen remains unidentified. The CDR3 sequence is 15 residues long. After removal of 3 bases from V and 5 bases from J, the junction contained 7 bases not matched to a gene. Germline CDR1 SGHTA, CDR2 FQGNSA. This entry comes from a study of cytomegalovirus exposure and HLA in healthy donors. 60 Vbeta and 13 Jbeta primers were used in PCR. Clones were read by immunoSEQ multiplex PCR, and TCRdb kept only the in-frame ones, dropping some. The table shows about 190,000 clones, with over 80% occurring only once. General observations from the study: Most subjects had HLA-A and HLA-B alleles reportedly predicted accurately by TCR beta sequences. Later analysis demonstrated an association between a missense DCLRE1C variant and TCR beta V- and J-gene trimming.

V usage is TRBV7-2 and J usage is TRBJ1-2; 9 nucleotides match TRBD1. Sequencing input: PBMCs. The receptor was isolated from a man between 50 and 59 years old in good health and CMV-seronegative. The CDR3 DNA reads as TGTGCCAGCAGCTTGGGGACAGGGACGGGGTATGGCTACACCTTC. Residues: CASSLGTGTGYGYTF.